This record concerns one T cell receptor (beta chain) sequence. These data are taken from a study of PD-L1 blockade in urothelial cancer. About the study: From about 2014, patients received atezolizumab, given as 1,200 mg intravenously every 3 weeks. About 90% of the 29 patients comprised males who had bladder-origin urothelial cancer.

Sequencing was performed with immunoSEQ multiplex PCR; in TCRdb, only in-frame clones are kept and a portion is missing. The repertoire holds about 73,000 clones, with approximately 91% as singletons. Trimming removed 3 bases at V and 3 bases at J, with 8 bases between. The V gene's germline CDR1 is LNHDA and CDR2 SQIVND (reference sequence). There are 14 residues in the CDR3. The genes are TRBV19 and TRBJ2-2; D is uncertain. Sample: PBMCs, taken around atezolizumab (anti-PD-L1) treatment. This sequence was found in a man aged 55-75 years with urothelial cancer. In nucleotides, the CDR3 is TGTGCCAGTAGTATCCTCGGAGACACCGGGGAGCTGTTTTTT. This translates into CASSILGDTGELFF.